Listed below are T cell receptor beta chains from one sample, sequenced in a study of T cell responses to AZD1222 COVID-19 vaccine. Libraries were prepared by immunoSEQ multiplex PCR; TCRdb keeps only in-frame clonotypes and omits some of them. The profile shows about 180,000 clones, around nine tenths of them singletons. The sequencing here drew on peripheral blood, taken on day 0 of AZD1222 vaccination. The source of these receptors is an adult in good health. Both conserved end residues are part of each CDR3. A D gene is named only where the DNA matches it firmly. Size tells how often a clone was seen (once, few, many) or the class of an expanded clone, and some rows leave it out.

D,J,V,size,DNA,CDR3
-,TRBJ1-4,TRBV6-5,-,TGTGCCAGCAGTACCTCGGGGCGGAATGAAAAACTGTTTTTT,CASSTSGRNEKLFF
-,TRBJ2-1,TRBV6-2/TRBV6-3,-,TGTGCCAGCAGCCTACAGGCTGGGTCCTACAATGAGCAGTTCTTC,CASSLQAGSYNEQFF
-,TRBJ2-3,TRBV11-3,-,TGTGCCAGCAGCTTAGAAGGGGATGAAGATACGCAGTATTTT,CASSLEGDEDTQYF
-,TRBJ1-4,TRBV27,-,TGTGCCAGCTCCTCTGTCGGGCGGCAAACTAATGAAAAACTGTTTTTT,CASSSVGRQTNEKLFF
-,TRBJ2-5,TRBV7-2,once,TGTGCCAGCAGCCGGGGAGACCAAGAGACCCAGTACTTC,CASSRGDQETQYF
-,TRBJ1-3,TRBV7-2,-,TGTGCCAGCAGCTCGGGACAAGTTGGAAACACCATATATTTT,CASSSGQVGNTIYF
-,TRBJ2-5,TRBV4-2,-,TGTGCCAGCAGCCAAGACCAATCTCCTCGGACCCAGTACTTC,CASSQDQSPRTQYF
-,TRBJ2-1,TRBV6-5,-,TGTGCCAGCAGTTACACGGGGTGGGAGCAGTTCTTC,CASSYTGWEQFF
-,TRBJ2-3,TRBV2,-,TGTGCCAGCAGTCCATACCCCCGGGTAGGGCAGTATTTT,CASSPYPRVGQYF
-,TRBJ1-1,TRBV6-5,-,TGTGCCAGCAGCCTATTAGGACAGTTTTACCATGAAGCTTTCTTT,CASSLLGQFYHEAFF
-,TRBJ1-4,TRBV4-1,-,TGCGCCAGCAGCCAAGCCGACAGGAGAAATGAAAAACTGTTTTTT,CASSQADRRNEKLFF
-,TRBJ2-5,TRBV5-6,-,TGTGCCAGCAGGAACGGGGCACCCGCCTCTGTGTCCCAGTACTTC,CASRNGAPASVSQYF
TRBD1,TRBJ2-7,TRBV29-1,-,TGCAGCGCACGGGACAGTAAGGGCTACGAGCAGTACTTC,CSARDSKGYEQYF
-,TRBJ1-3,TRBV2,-,TGTGCCAGCAGTTTACGAGGAACCTCTGGAAACACCATATATTTT,CASSLRGTSGNTIYF
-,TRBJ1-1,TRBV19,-,TGTGCCAGTTCCTCTATCGAGGAAGCTTTCTTT,CASSSIEEAFF
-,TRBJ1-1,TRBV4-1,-,TGCGCCAGCAGCCGACAGAGTATGAACACTGAAGCTTTCTTT,CASSRQSMNTEAFF
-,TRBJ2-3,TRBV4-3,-,TGCGCCAGCAGCCAAGGCCTAGACGCCACAGATACGCAGTATTTT,CASSQGLDATDTQYF
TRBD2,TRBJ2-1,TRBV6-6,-,TGTGCCAGCAGTTACCCCAGCGGGGGGGCCGGTAATGAGCAGTTCTTC,CASSYPSGGAGNEQFF
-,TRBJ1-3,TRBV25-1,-,TGTGCCAGCAGTGATGTAGTCGGCCGATCCTCTGGAAACACCATATATTTT,CASSDVVGRSSGNTIYF
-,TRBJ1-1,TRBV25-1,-,TGTGCCAGCAGTGGTCTAAACGCTGAAGCTTTCTTT,CASSGLNAEAFF
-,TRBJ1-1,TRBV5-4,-,TGTGCCAGCAGCGAACCGCGGGGGGCCGGGAACACTGAAGCTTTCTTT,CASSEPRGAGNTEAFF
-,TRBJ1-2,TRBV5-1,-,TGCGCCAGCAGCTACGACGGAGGACCTATGAGGGGCTACACCTTC,CASSYDGGPMRGYTF
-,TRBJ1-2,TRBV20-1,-,TGCAGTGCTAGACAGGGTGGCTACACCTTC,CSARQGGYTF
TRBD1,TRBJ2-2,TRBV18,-,TGTGCCAGCTCATCAGGACAGGGTTCGAGCACCGGGGAGCTGTTTTTT,CASSSGQGSSTGELFF
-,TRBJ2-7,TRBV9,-,TGTGCCAGCAGCGGAAAGTTCCCCTCCTACGAGCAGTACTTC,CASSGKFPSYEQYF
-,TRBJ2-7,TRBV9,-,TGTGCCAGCAGCGTAGGGATCGGCAGCTCCTACGAGCAGTACTTC,CASSVGIGSSYEQYF
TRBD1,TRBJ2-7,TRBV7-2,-,TGTGCCAGCAGCTTGGGCTTAAGGATTACAGGGGCCTACGAGCAGTACTTC,CASSLGLRITGAYEQYF
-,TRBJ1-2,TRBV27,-,TGTGCCAGCAGTTTACGGCAGGGCCACTCCGGCTACACCTTC,CASSLRQGHSGYTF
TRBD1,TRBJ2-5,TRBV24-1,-,TGTGCCACCAGTCAGACAGGGCTCCAAGAGACCCAGTACTTC,CATSQTGLQETQYF
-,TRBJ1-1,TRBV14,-,TGTGCCAGCAGCCAACTGACAGTCCTTAGCACTGAAGCTTTCTTT,CASSQLTVLSTEAFF
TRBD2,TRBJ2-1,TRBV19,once,TGTGCCAGTAGTAGACCGGGACTAAGAAATGAGCAGTTCTTC,CASSRPGLRNEQFF
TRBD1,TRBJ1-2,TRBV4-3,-,TGCGCCAGCAGCCAGACAGGGGGCCCTAACTATGGCTACACCTTC,CASSQTGGPNYGYTF
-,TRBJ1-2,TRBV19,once,TGTGCCAGTACCCAACTAAGTCTGGGTGGCTACACCTTC,CASTQLSLGGYTF
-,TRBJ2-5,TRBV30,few,TGTGCCTGGACCACAGGGCAAGAGACCCAGTACTTC,CAWTTGQETQYF
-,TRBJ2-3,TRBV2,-,TGTGCCAGCAGCCCCAGTAGACTTCCCCTGGATACGCAGTATTTT,CASSPSRLPLDTQYF
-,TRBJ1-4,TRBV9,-,TGTGCCAGCAGCGTAGGGGGGACGGCTAATGAAAAACTGTTTTTT,CASSVGGTANEKLFF
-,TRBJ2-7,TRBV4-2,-,TGTGCCAGCAGCCAAAAGAGAGGGTCCGAGCAGTACTTC,CASSQKRGSEQYF
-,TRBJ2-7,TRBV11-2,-,TGTGCCAGCAGCTTAGGCCGGGGTCCCCCCTACGAGCAGTACTTC,CASSLGRGPPYEQYF
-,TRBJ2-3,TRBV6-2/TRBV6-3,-,TGTGCCAGCAGTTACTCCCTCGTGGATCCCACAGATACGCAGTATTTT,CASSYSLVDPTDTQYF
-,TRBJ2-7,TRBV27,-,TGTGCCAGCAGTCCAAGATCCCCCTCAGGGCAGTACTTC,CASSPRSPSGQYF
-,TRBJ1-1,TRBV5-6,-,TGTGCCAGCAGCCCTTTTTGGGTCATGAACACTGAAGCTTTCTTT,CASSPFWVMNTEAFF
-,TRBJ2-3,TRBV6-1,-,TGTGCCAGCAGTGATCCGGGGGCCCTGCCAGATACGCAGTATTTT,CASSDPGALPDTQYF
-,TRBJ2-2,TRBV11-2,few,TGTGCCAGCAGCTTATCCAGTTCGAACACCGGGGAGCTGTTTTTT,CASSLSSSNTGELFF
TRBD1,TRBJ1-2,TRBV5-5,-,TGTGCCAGCAGCAACACAGGGGGCGCAGATGGCTACACCTTC,CASSNTGGADGYTF
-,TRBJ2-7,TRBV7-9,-,TGTGCCAGCAGCCCCCGACCCAACTACGAGCAGTACTTC,CASSPRPNYEQYF
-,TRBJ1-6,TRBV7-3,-,TGTGCCAGCAGCTCAGGGAATTCACCCCTCCACTTT,CASSSGNSPLHF
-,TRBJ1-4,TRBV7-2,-,TGTGCCAGCAGCTTAGCGCGCGAAAAACTGTTTTTT,CASSLAREKLFF
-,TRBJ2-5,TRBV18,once,TGTGCCAGCTCTCAGATGGGACAACAAGAGACCCAGTACTTC,CASSQMGQQETQYF
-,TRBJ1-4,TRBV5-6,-,TGTGCCAGCAGCTTTCGGCGGGCTGAAAAACTGTTTTTT,CASSFRRAEKLFF
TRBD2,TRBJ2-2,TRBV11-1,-,TGTGCCAGCAGCTTACGGGGGGGCGGCACCGGGGAGCTGTTTTTT,CASSLRGGGTGELFF
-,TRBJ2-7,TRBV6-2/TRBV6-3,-,TGTGCCAGCAGTTACTCCTGGTCTAACGAGCAGTACTTC,CASSYSWSNEQYF
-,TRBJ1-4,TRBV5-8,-,TGTGCCAGCAGCTCGATAGCTGCAACTAATGAAAAACTGTTTTTT,CASSSIAATNEKLFF
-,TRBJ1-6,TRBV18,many,TGTGCCAGCCCTCTAACGCGGACATCTTATAATTCACCCCTCCACTTT,CASPLTRTSYNSPLHF
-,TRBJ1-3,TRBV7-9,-,TGTGCCTGCGGACAGTCCTCGATTACTCTGGATGGCACCATATATTTT,CACGQSSITLDGTIYF
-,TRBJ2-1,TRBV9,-,TGTGCCAGCAGCGTAGGTGGGATGGCGAAGGAGCAGTTCTTC,CASSVGGMAKEQFF
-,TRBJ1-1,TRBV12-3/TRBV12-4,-,TGTGCCAGCAGTTTAGGGGGGGGACTTGTGGCTTTCTTT,CASSLGGGLVAFF
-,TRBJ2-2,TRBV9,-,TGTGCCAGCAGCGTCCGAATAGGGGCCACCGGGGAGCTGTTTTTT,CASSVRIGATGELFF